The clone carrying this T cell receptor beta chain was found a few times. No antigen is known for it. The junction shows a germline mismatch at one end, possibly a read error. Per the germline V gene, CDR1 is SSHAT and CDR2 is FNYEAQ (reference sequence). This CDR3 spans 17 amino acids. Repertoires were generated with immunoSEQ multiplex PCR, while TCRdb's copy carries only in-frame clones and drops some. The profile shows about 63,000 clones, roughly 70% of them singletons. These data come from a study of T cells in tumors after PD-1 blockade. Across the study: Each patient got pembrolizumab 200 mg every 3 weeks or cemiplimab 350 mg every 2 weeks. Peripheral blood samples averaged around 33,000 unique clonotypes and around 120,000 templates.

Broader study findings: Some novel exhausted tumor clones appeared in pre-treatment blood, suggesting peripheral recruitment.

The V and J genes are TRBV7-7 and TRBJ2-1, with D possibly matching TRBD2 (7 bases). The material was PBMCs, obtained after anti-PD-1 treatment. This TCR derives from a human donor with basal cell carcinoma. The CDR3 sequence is CASSLDGGAGAGNEQFF. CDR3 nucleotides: TGTGCTAGCAGCTTAGATGGTGGTGCGGGGGCAGGCAATGAGCAGTTCTTC.